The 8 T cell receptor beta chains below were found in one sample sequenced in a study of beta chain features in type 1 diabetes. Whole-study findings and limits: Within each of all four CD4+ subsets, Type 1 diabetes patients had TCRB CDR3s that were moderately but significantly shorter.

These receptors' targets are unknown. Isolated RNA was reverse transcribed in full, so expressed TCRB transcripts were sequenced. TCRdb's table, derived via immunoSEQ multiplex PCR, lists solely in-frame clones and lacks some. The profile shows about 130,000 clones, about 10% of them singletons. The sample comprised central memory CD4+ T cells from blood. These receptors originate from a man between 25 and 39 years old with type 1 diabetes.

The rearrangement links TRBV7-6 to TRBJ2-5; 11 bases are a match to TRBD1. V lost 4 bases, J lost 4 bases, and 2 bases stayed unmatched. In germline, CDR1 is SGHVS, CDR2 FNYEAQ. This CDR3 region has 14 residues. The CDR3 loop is CASSSGTGGETQYF. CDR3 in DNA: TGTGCCAGCAGCTCGGGGACAGGGGGAGAGACCCAGTACTTC.

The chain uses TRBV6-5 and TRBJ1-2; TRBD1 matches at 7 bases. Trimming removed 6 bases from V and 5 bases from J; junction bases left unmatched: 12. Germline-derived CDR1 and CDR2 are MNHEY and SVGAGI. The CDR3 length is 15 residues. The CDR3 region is CASSHPRQGGYGYTF. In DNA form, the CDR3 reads TGTGCCAGCAGCCACCCCCGACAGGGAGGTTATGGCTACACCTTC.

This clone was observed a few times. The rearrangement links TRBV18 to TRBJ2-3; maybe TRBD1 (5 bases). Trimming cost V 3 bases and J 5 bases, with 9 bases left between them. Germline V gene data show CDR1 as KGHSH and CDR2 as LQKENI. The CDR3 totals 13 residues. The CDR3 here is CASSPQGKDTQYF. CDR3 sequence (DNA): TGTGCCAGCTCACCGCAGGGAAAAGATACGCAGTATTTT.

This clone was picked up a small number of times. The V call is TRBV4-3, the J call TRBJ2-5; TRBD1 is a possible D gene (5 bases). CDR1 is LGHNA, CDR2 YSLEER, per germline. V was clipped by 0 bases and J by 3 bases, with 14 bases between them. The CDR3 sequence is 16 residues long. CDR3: CASSQDLAGQKETQYF. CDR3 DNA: TGCGCCAGCAGCCAAGATCTTGCCGGACAAAAAGAGACCCAGTACTTC.

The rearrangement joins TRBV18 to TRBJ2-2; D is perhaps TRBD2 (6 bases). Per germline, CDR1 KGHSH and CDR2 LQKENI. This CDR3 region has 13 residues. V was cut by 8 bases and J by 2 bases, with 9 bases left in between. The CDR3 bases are TGTGCCAGCGGGACTCTAAACACCGGGGAGCTGTTTTTT. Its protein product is CASGTLNTGELFF.

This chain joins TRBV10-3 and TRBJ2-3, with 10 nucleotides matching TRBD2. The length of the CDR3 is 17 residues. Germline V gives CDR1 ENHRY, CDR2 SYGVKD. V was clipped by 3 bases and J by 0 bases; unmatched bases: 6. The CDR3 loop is CAISDDRSGGSTDTQYF. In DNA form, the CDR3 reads TGTGCCATCAGTGACGATCGTAGCGGGGGGAGCACAGATACGCAGTATTTT.

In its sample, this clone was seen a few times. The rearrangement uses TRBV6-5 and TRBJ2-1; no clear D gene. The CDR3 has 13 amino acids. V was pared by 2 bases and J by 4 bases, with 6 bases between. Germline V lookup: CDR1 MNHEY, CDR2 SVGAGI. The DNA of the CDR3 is TGTGCCAGCAGTTACCAACGGTACAATGAGCAGTTCTTC. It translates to CASSYQRYNEQFF.

The CDR3 loop reads CASSVLSGTGYGYTF. In DNA, the CDR3 is TGTGCCAGCAGTGTCCTCTCCGGGACAGGGTATGGCTACACCTTC. The J gene is TRBJ1-2, the V gene TRBV2; TRBD1 agrees at 9 bases. V dropped 4 bases and J dropped 5; count of bases not matched to a gene: 8. Germline values: CDR1 SNHLY, CDR2 FYNNEI. CDR3 length equals 15 residues.